The source of this T cell receptor (beta chain) is a study of T cells in tuberculosis. The wider study: T cells were selected with CD1B tetramers loaded with glucose monomycolate. Overall study results and limits: Samples were chosen by availability of cryopreserved specimens. GEM motif frequencies gave about 70% accuracy; the GMM repertoire gave about 90%.

This clone was counted only a few times. Its antigen is as yet unknown. Germline loops: CDR1 SGHTA, CDR2 FQGTGA. Trimming stripped 5 bases from V and 3 bases from J, with 10 bases between. CDR3 length equals 14 residues. The assay was immunoSEQ multiplex PCR, and TCRdb's table has in-frame clones only and misses some. The sample lists 25,000 to 35,000 clones, just over 90% occurring once. V usage is TRBV7-3 and J usage is TRBJ2-2; D is unclear. The receptor was derived from a donor aged 10-29 years with latent tuberculosis or without tuberculosis infection. Sequences were obtained from PBMCs. In DNA form, the CDR3 reads TGTGCCAGCAGCCCAAACAGCCACACCGGGGAGCTGTTTTTT. Translating it yields CASSPNSHTGELFF. Supplemented by reference TRBV7-3 and TRBJ2-2, the full variable domain reads GAGVSQTPSNKVTEKGKYVELRCDPISGHTALYWYRQSLGQGPEFLIYFQGTGAADDSGLPNDRFFAVRPEGSVSTLKIQRTERGDSAVYLCASSPNSHTGELFFGEGSRLTVL.